This note documents a single TCR beta chain sequence. The entry originates in a study of blood T cell repertoires in COVID-19. On the study more broadly: Material from acute and convalescent COVID-19 was sourced from the United States, Italy and Spain.

With 3 bases clipped from V and 5 bases from J, the junction kept 7 bases outside the gene matches. The CDR3 has 15 amino acids. CDR1 KGHDR and CDR2 SFDVKD come from the germline V gene. Participant ages covered roughly 18 to 89 years across 25 or so US areas. Clinical history as reported by participants underpinned cohort assignment. Method: immunoSEQ multiplex PCR; TCRdb's copy keeps in-frame clones and lacks some. The sample yields around 360,000 clones, around 87% seen once. Specimen: PBMCs or T cells enriched from blood (not recorded which). The origin of this receptor is a man aged 35-49 years in a cohort exposed to, infected with or recovered from COVID-19 (not recorded which). The V and J genes are TRBV24-1 and TRBJ2-5; 8 nucleotides line up with TRBD1. CDR3 sequence reads: CATSDQTGARETQYF. The CDR3 DNA is TGTGCCACCAGTGATCAGACAGGGGCGAGGGAGACCCAGTACTTC.